This is a list of T cell receptor beta chains from one sample in a study of cytomegalovirus exposure and HLA in healthy donors. TCRdb keeps only in-frame clones here, not all; method: immunoSEQ multiplex PCR. This table holds some 170,000 clones, about 9.4% found once. The source material was PBMCs. The receptor set was obtained from a woman aged 30 to 39 in good health and CMV-seropositive. Both conserved end residues are part of each CDR3. A D gene is named only where the DNA matches it firmly. Clone size is shown for a subset of rows, as once, few, many or a class of expanded clone.

d_call: TRBD1; v_call: TRBV6-4; clone_size: .; j_call: TRBJ2-2; cdr3_nt: TGTGCCAGCAGTGACCTGGGACAGGGGAACACCGGGGAGCTGTTTTTT; cdr3_aa: CASSDLGQGNTGELFF
d_call: .; v_call: TRBV27; clone_size: .; j_call: TRBJ2-7; cdr3_nt: TGTGCCAGCAGTTTAAGGCGGGGCTACGAGCAGTACTTC; cdr3_aa: CASSLRRGYEQYF
d_call: TRBD1; v_call: TRBV6-5; clone_size: .; j_call: TRBJ2-7; cdr3_nt: TGTGCCAGCATCCCGGGACAGGGGTATGACGAGCAGTACTTC; cdr3_aa: CASIPGQGYDEQYF
d_call: .; v_call: TRBV7-9; clone_size: .; j_call: TRBJ1-5; cdr3_nt: TGTGCCAGCAGCTTAGCGTCGACAGGTCAGCCCCAGCATTTT; cdr3_aa: CASSLASTGQPQHF
d_call: .; v_call: TRBV5-1; clone_size: .; j_call: TRBJ1-3; cdr3_nt: TGCGCCAGCAGCCCCGGGACTTCTGGAAACACCATATATTTT; cdr3_aa: CASSPGTSGNTIYF
d_call: .; v_call: TRBV7-3; clone_size: .; j_call: TRBJ2-1; cdr3_nt: TGTGCCAGCGGCTCCGGGGATGAGCAGTTCTTC; cdr3_aa: CASGSGDEQFF
d_call: .; v_call: TRBV5-4; clone_size: .; j_call: TRBJ1-2; cdr3_nt: TGTGCCAGCAGCTTGTATCGGGGGGCAGGGTATGGCTACACCTTC; cdr3_aa: CASSLYRGAGYGYTF
d_call: .; v_call: TRBV2; clone_size: .; j_call: TRBJ1-1; cdr3_nt: TGTGCCAGCAGAAGACAGGATTCGAACACTGAAGCTTTCTTT; cdr3_aa: CASRRQDSNTEAFF
d_call: TRBD2; v_call: TRBV5-1; clone_size: .; j_call: TRBJ2-1; cdr3_nt: TGCGCCAGCAGCTTGATAAGCGGGAGTTACAATGAGCAGTTCTTC; cdr3_aa: CASSLISGSYNEQFF
d_call: TRBD2; v_call: TRBV4-1; clone_size: few; j_call: TRBJ2-7; cdr3_nt: TGCGCCAGCAGCCAAGAGGAGACTAGCGGGATCTACGAGCAGTACTTC; cdr3_aa: CASSQEETSGIYEQYF
d_call: .; v_call: TRBV12-5; clone_size: .; j_call: TRBJ1-1; cdr3_nt: TGTGCTAGCGAGCCTCAGAGCGCCATCACTGAAGCTTTCTTT; cdr3_aa: CASEPQSAITEAFF
d_call: TRBD2; v_call: TRBV18; clone_size: .; j_call: TRBJ2-7; cdr3_nt: TGTGCCAGCTCACCTCAGGGGACTAGCGGGAAATACGAGCAGTACTTC; cdr3_aa: CASSPQGTSGKYEQYF
d_call: .; v_call: TRBV7-9; clone_size: .; j_call: TRBJ2-2; cdr3_nt: TGTGCCAGCAGCTTCCGGGACACACACACCGGGGAGCTGTTTTTT; cdr3_aa: CASSFRDTHTGELFF
d_call: .; v_call: TRBV14; clone_size: few; j_call: TRBJ2-4; cdr3_nt: TGTGCCAGCAGCCCTCTATCGGGAAACATTCAGTACTTC; cdr3_aa: CASSPLSGNIQYF
d_call: .; v_call: TRBV5-1; clone_size: .; j_call: TRBJ1-1; cdr3_nt: TGCGCCAGCAGCTTGGCATTTCTAGGGGCCGGGGGCACTGAAGCTTTCTTT; cdr3_aa: CASSLAFLGAGGTEAFF
d_call: TRBD1; v_call: TRBV2; clone_size: .; j_call: TRBJ1-5; cdr3_nt: TGTGCCAGCAGCCAACAGGGGGCCTCCAATCAGCCCCAGCATTTT; cdr3_aa: CASSQQGASNQPQHF
d_call: .; v_call: TRBV7-7; clone_size: few; j_call: TRBJ2-3; cdr3_nt: TGTGCCAGCAGCTCTCTACCGGGGGGCACAGATACGCAGTATTTT; cdr3_aa: CASSSLPGGTDTQYF
d_call: .; v_call: TRBV11-2; clone_size: few; j_call: TRBJ2-1; cdr3_nt: TGTGCCAGCAGCTCCACAGGGAACAATGAGCAGTTCTTC; cdr3_aa: CASSSTGNNEQFF
d_call: .; v_call: TRBV6-1; clone_size: few; j_call: TRBJ1-2; cdr3_nt: TGTGCCAGCAGACTGACACCTCTTGGGAACTATGGCTACACCTTC; cdr3_aa: CASRLTPLGNYGYTF
d_call: .; v_call: TRBV9; clone_size: few; j_call: TRBJ2-5; cdr3_nt: TGTGCCAGCAGCGGACCCGGGGGAGTCACGGAGACCCAGTACTTC; cdr3_aa: CASSGPGGVTETQYF
d_call: .; v_call: TRBV11-2; clone_size: .; j_call: TRBJ2-5; cdr3_nt: TGTGCCAGCAGTAGACGAGCGGAGACCCAGTACTTC; cdr3_aa: CASSRRAETQYF
d_call: .; v_call: TRBV29-1; clone_size: few; j_call: TRBJ2-7; cdr3_nt: TGCAGCGTCGACACGAGTGACGAGCAGTACTTC; cdr3_aa: CSVDTSDEQYF
d_call: TRBD2; v_call: TRBV5-1; clone_size: .; j_call: TRBJ2-1; cdr3_nt: TGCGCCAGCAGTAAGACTAGCGGGTTATACAATGAGCAGTTCTTC; cdr3_aa: CASSKTSGLYNEQFF
d_call: TRBD2; v_call: TRBV2; clone_size: .; j_call: TRBJ2-1; cdr3_nt: TGTGCCAGCAAAGGGGCACTAGCGGGAGGGCCAGGTGAGCAGTTCTTC; cdr3_aa: CASKGALAGGPGEQFF
d_call: TRBD1; v_call: TRBV7-8; clone_size: .; j_call: TRBJ1-1; cdr3_nt: TGTGCCAGCAGCCACACAGGGGGCACGAGGGCTAACACTGAAGCTTTCTTT; cdr3_aa: CASSHTGGTRANTEAFF
d_call: .; v_call: TRBV6-1; clone_size: .; j_call: TRBJ2-6; cdr3_nt: TGTGCCAGCAGTCAGAGCAGGGTTGGGGCCAACGTCCTGACTTTC; cdr3_aa: CASSQSRVGANVLTF
d_call: TRBD1; v_call: TRBV11-1; clone_size: few; j_call: TRBJ2-3; cdr3_nt: TGTGCCAGCAGCCGATCCGGGACAGGGGGAGATACGCAGTATTTT; cdr3_aa: CASSRSGTGGDTQYF
d_call: TRBD2; v_call: TRBV9; clone_size: few; j_call: TRBJ2-5; cdr3_nt: TGTGCCAGCAGCGTCGGGACTAGCGCCCAAGAGACCCAGTACTTC; cdr3_aa: CASSVGTSAQETQYF
d_call: TRBD1; v_call: TRBV7-9; clone_size: .; j_call: TRBJ1-1; cdr3_nt: TGTGCCAGCAGGCGAACAGGGGGCGCGATGAACACTGAAGCTTTCTTT; cdr3_aa: CASRRTGGAMNTEAFF
d_call: TRBD1; v_call: TRBV7-2; clone_size: .; j_call: TRBJ2-1; cdr3_nt: TGTGCCAGCAGATTTACAGGGGGCAATGAGCAGTTCTTC; cdr3_aa: CASRFTGGNEQFF
d_call: .; v_call: TRBV30; clone_size: .; j_call: TRBJ1-4; cdr3_nt: TGTGCCTGGAGTGTACGGGGTTACGGTGAAAAACTGTTTTTT; cdr3_aa: CAWSVRGYGEKLFF
d_call: TRBD1; v_call: TRBV5-1; clone_size: .; j_call: TRBJ2-2; cdr3_nt: TGCGCCAGCAGACCCGGACAGGGCCGGTACACCGGGGAGCTGTTTTTT; cdr3_aa: CASRPGQGRYTGELFF
d_call: .; v_call: TRBV28; clone_size: few; j_call: TRBJ1-2; cdr3_nt: TGTGCCAGCAGTTTACCCCAGGGTCGTGGCTACACCTTC; cdr3_aa: CASSLPQGRGYTF
d_call: TRBD1; v_call: TRBV27; clone_size: .; j_call: TRBJ1-4; cdr3_nt: TGTGCCAGCAGTTCTCACCCGACAGGGTACGATGAAAAACTGTTTTTT; cdr3_aa: CASSSHPTGYDEKLFF
d_call: TRBD2; v_call: TRBV30; clone_size: few; j_call: TRBJ2-1; cdr3_nt: TGTGCCTGTTTAGCGGGAGGGAGCTCCTACAATGAGCAGTTCTTC; cdr3_aa: CACLAGGSSYNEQFF
d_call: .; v_call: TRBV7-9; clone_size: .; j_call: TRBJ2-1; cdr3_nt: TGTGCCAGCAGTTACGGGAACTCCCCGGACAATGAGCAGTTCTTC; cdr3_aa: CASSYGNSPDNEQFF